A selection of T cell receptor beta chains follows, all from one sample in a study of cytotoxic CD8 clonotypes in ibrutinib-treated CLL. Profiling relied on immunoSEQ multiplex PCR, and the TCRdb table lists in-frame clones only, not all of them. The repertoire has nearly 100,000 clones, 70% to 80% of them found once; the top ten carry about 34%. The sample here was PBMCs, taken after 12 months of ibrutinib treatment. The receptors stem from a human donor with chronic lymphocytic leukemia. Both conserved end residues are part of each CDR3. Each record gives: V gene, D gene, CDR3 length, clone size, J gene, CDR3 protein, CDR3 DNA. D genes are given only for firm matches. Clone size appears in some rows only: once, few, many, or a class for an expanded clone.

TRBV10-1	NA	12	NA	TRBJ1-2	CASSEWGYGYTF	TGCGCCAGCAGTGAATGGGGTTACGGCTACACCTTC
TRBV28	TRBD2	14	once	TRBJ2-3	CASSLASGGDTQYF	TGTGCCAGCAGTTTGGCTAGCGGGGGGGATACGCAGTATTTT
TRBV18	NA	18	NA	TRBJ1-6	CASSIQTGHRAGYSPLHF	TGTGCCAGCTCCATCCAAACCGGACACCGGGCCGGTTATTCACCCCTCCACTTT
TRBV7-6	NA	15	NA	TRBJ2-3	CASSFYSRNTDTQYF	TGTGCCAGCAGCTTTTACTCCAGGAACACAGATACGCAGTATTTT
TRBV12-5	NA	17	NA	TRBJ1-6	CASGLGGGASKYSPLHF	TGTGCTAGTGGTTTGGGTGGGGGCGCGTCCAAGTATTCACCCCTCCACTTT
TRBV7-8	TRBD2	19	few	TRBJ2-5	CASSLAASGVIQLQETQYF	TGTGCCAGCAGCTTAGCGGCTAGCGGGGTCATCCAACTACAAGAGACCCAGTACTTC
TRBV5-1	NA	15	NA	TRBJ2-7	CASSLISGISSEQYF	TGCGCCAGCAGCTTGATCTCAGGAATATCCTCCGAGCAGTACTTC
TRBV29-1	NA	15	NA	TRBJ2-1	CSVDRGASSYNEQFF	TGCAGCGTTGACAGGGGGGCCAGCTCCTACAATGAGCAGTTCTTC
TRBV27	NA	13	once	TRBJ2-5	CASSLNPDGTQYF	TGTGCCAGCAGTCTCAACCCCGACGGGACCCAGTACTTC
TRBV4-1	NA	16	once	TRBJ1-1	CASSQWGYGGTGEAFF	TGCGCCAGCAGCCAATGGGGTTACGGGGGAACGGGGGAAGCTTTCTTT
TRBV7-2	NA	12	NA	TRBJ2-1	CASRGAYNEQFF	TGTGCCAGCCGAGGGGCCTACAATGAGCAGTTCTTC
TRBV27	TRBD1	16	NA	TRBJ2-5	CASSDAGTGRAETQYF	TGTGCCAGCAGTGACGCCGGGACAGGGAGGGCGGAGACCCAGTACTTC
TRBV5-1	NA	13	NA	TRBJ2-1	CASSLSTNNEQFF	TGCGCCAGCAGCTTGTCTACTAACAATGAGCAGTTCTTC
TRBV9	TRBD2	15	NA	TRBJ2-1	CASSAGTSGTNEQFF	TGTGCCAGCAGCGCCGGGACTAGCGGAACCAATGAGCAGTTCTTC
TRBV18	NA	16	NA	TRBJ2-2	CASSPIHISNTGELFF	TGTGCCAGCTCACCCATCCACATTTCTAACACCGGGGAGCTGTTTTTT
TRBV5-6	TRBD1	14	NA	TRBJ1-1	CAGRYRGRDTEAFF	TGTGCCGGCCGATACAGGGGACGGGACACTGAAGCTTTCTTT
TRBV6-1	NA	15	NA	TRBJ2-3	CASSHQGWSTDTQYF	TGTGCCAGCAGTCACCAGGGGTGGAGCACAGATACGCAGTATTTT
TRBV7-9	TRBD1	14	NA	TRBJ1-2	CASSSKNRGHGYTF	TGTGCCAGCAGCTCCAAGAACAGGGGGCATGGCTACACCTTC
TRBV5-1	NA	16	NA	TRBJ1-2	CASSPDGTLNSYGYTF	TGCGCCAGCAGCCCAGATGGGACATTGAATAGCTATGGCTACACCTTC
TRBV18	TRBD1	14	NA	TRBJ1-6	CASSPFTGDSPLHF	TGTGCCAGCTCACCATTTACAGGGGATTCACCCCTCCACTTT
TRBV7-2	NA	14	NA	TRBJ1-1	CASRRDTMNTEAFF	TGTGCCAGCAGAAGGGACACCATGAACACTGAAGCTTTCTTT
TRBV25-1	NA	12	NA	TRBJ2-1	CASSEPYNEQFF	TGTGCCAGCAGTGAACCCTACAATGAGCAGTTCTTC
TRBV29-1	NA	12	once	TRBJ1-1	CSAGMGGTEAFF	TGCAGCGCCGGAATGGGAGGGACTGAAGCTTTCTTT